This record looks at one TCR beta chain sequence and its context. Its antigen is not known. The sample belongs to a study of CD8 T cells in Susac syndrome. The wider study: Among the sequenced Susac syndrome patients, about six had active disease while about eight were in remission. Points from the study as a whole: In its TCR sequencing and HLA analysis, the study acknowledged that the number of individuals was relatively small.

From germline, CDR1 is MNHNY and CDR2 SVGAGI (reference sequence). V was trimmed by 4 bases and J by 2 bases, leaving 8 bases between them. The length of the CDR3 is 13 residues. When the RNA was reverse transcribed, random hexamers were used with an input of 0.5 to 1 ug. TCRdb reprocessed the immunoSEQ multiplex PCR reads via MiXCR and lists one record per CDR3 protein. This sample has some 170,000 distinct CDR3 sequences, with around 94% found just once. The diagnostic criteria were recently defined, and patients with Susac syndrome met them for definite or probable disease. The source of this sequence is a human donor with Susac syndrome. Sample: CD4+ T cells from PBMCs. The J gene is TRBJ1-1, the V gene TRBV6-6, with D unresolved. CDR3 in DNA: TGTGCCAGCAGTTCTCAGGTTAACACTGAAGCTTTCTTT. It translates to CASSSQVNTEAFF.